This TCR beta chain was sequenced in a study of T cells in tumors after PD-1 blockade. About the research overall: Daily vismodegib 150 mg continued in a subset of anti-PD-1-treated patients. Overall study results and limits: Expanded exhausted CD8+ clones after therapy were mostly novel clonotypes.

Germline trimming cut 7 bases from V and 0 bases from J; bases unmatched to any gene: 6. CDR3 size: 13 residues. Germline values: CDR1 SQVTM, CDR2 ANQGSEA. Profiling relied on immunoSEQ multiplex PCR, and the TCRdb table lists in-frame clones only, not all of them. This sample has roughly 4,000 clones, with around 70% found just once. This clone has only a few counts. What it recognizes is unknown. This TCR was recovered from a human donor with basal cell carcinoma. Sequenced material: tumor tissue, taken before anti-PD-1 treatment. The chain recombines TRBV29-1 with TRBJ2-7; TRBD2 aligns across 7 bases. The CDR3 region has the DNA TGCAGCGCACGGGAGGTAAACTCCTACGAGCAGTACTTC. It specifies CSAREVNSYEQYF.